This is a list of T cell receptor beta chains from one sample in a study of neoadjuvant anti-PD-1 for oral cavity cancer. Measured with immunoSEQ multiplex PCR; TCRdb has only the in-frame clones, and not every one. In the table there are some 14,000 clones, 55% to 75% of which are singletons. This specimen consisted of PBMCs, obtained after nivolumab (anti-PD-1) treatment. Every receptor here comes from a person aged 40 to 85 with oral cavity squamous cell carcinoma. The CDR3 runs from the conserved cysteine through the conserved F or W. The D gene is left open where the match is weak. The size entry is marked missing in some rows and otherwise reads once, few, many or a size class.

v_gene: TRBV29-1
j_gene: TRBJ1-2
abundance: once
d_gene: TRBD1
CDR3aa: CSVGGDRAGYGYTF
CDR3nt: TGCAGCGTTGGGGGGGACAGGGCCGGCTATGGCTACACCTTC

v_gene: TRBV6-6
j_gene: TRBJ1-1
abundance: .
d_gene: .
CDR3aa: CASSFAGTNTEAFF
CDR3nt: TGTGCCAGCAGTTTCGCGGGAACGAACACTGAAGCTTTCTTT

v_gene: TRBV5-1
j_gene: TRBJ2-1
abundance: .
d_gene: .
CDR3aa: CASSSGAGRRSYNEQFF
CDR3nt: TGCGCCAGCAGCTCTGGAGCAGGGAGGAGGTCCTACAATGAGCAGTTCTTC

v_gene: TRBV5-1
j_gene: TRBJ2-5
abundance: .
d_gene: TRBD2
CDR3aa: CASSLELAGTPRTQYF
CDR3nt: TGCGCCAGCAGCTTGGAGCTAGCGGGGACCCCAAGGACCCAGTACTTC

v_gene: TRBV5-1
j_gene: TRBJ2-5
abundance: .
d_gene: .
CDR3aa: CASSLNTGQETQYF
CDR3nt: TGCGCCAGCAGCTTAAATACAGGGCAAGAGACCCAGTACTTC

v_gene: TRBV10-3
j_gene: TRBJ1-1
abundance: .
d_gene: TRBD1
CDR3aa: CAISEYGQGTNTEAFF
CDR3nt: TGTGCCATCAGTGAATACGGACAGGGAACAAACACTGAAGCTTTCTTT

v_gene: TRBV2
j_gene: TRBJ1-1
abundance: .
d_gene: .
CDR3aa: CASSTGTTMNTEAFF
CDR3nt: TGTGCCAGCAGTACCGGGACAACTATGAACACTGAAGCTTTCTTT

v_gene: TRBV7-9
j_gene: TRBJ1-2
abundance: .
d_gene: .
CDR3aa: CASSDDNNYGYTF
CDR3nt: TGTGCCAGCAGCGATGACAACAACTATGGCTACACCTTC

v_gene: TRBV19
j_gene: TRBJ2-5
abundance: .
d_gene: .
CDR3aa: CASSTQTAQETQYF
CDR3nt: TGTGCCAGTAGTACCCAGACAGCGCAAGAGACCCAGTACTTC

v_gene: TRBV2
j_gene: TRBJ2-3
abundance: .
d_gene: TRBD1
CDR3aa: CASRARTGGPSTDTQYF
CDR3nt: TGTGCCAGCAGGGCGAGGACAGGGGGCCCCAGCACAGATACGCAGTATTTT

v_gene: TRBV19
j_gene: TRBJ2-1
abundance: once
d_gene: TRBD2
CDR3aa: CASSMAPGGRPEQFF
CDR3nt: TGTGCCAGTAGTATGGCCCCGGGAGGGAGACCCGAGCAGTTCTTC

v_gene: TRBV7-6
j_gene: TRBJ2-1
abundance: few
d_gene: TRBD2
CDR3aa: CASSQGLAGSSYNEQFF
CDR3nt: TGTGCCAGCAGCCAAGGACTAGCGGGTAGCTCCTACAATGAGCAGTTCTTC

v_gene: TRBV19
j_gene: TRBJ2-4
abundance: .
d_gene: .
CDR3aa: CASSMTVAKNIQYF
CDR3nt: TGTGCCAGTAGTATGACAGTAGCCAAAAACATTCAGTACTTC

v_gene: TRBV4-2
j_gene: TRBJ2-3
abundance: few
d_gene: .
CDR3aa: CASSQEGLAASTDTQYF
CDR3nt: TGTGCCAGCAGCCAAGAGGGGTTAGCGGCCAGCACAGATACGCAGTATTTT

v_gene: TRBV9
j_gene: TRBJ2-2
abundance: .
d_gene: .
CDR3aa: CASSVDKRANTGELFF
CDR3nt: TGTGCCAGCAGCGTAGATAAGCGGGCGAACACCGGGGAGCTGTTTTTT

v_gene: TRBV5-5
j_gene: TRBJ1-4
abundance: .
d_gene: .
CDR3aa: CASSFSTNEKLFF
CDR3nt: TGTGCCAGCAGCTTTTCAACTAATGAAAAACTGTTTTTT

v_gene: TRBV5-4
j_gene: TRBJ2-3
abundance: .
d_gene: TRBD2
CDR3aa: CASSFGTSGGTDTQYF
CDR3nt: TGTGCCAGCAGCTTTGGCACTAGCGGGGGCACAGATACGCAGTATTTT

v_gene: TRBV5-1
j_gene: TRBJ2-1
abundance: .
d_gene: .
CDR3aa: CASSNTGEQFF
CDR3nt: TGCGCCAGCAGCAACACAGGGGAGCAGTTCTTC

v_gene: TRBV28
j_gene: TRBJ2-7
abundance: .
d_gene: TRBD2
CDR3aa: CASSSPRLAGGPSVYEQYF
CDR3nt: TGTGCCAGCAGTTCCCCCAGACTAGCGGGAGGTCCCTCCGTCTACGAGCAGTACTTC

v_gene: TRBV6-4
j_gene: TRBJ2-1
abundance: .
d_gene: TRBD2
CDR3aa: CASSDYAGGPGEQFF
CDR3nt: TGTGCCAGCAGTGACTACGCGGGAGGGCCGGGTGAGCAGTTCTTC

v_gene: TRBV9
j_gene: TRBJ2-6
abundance: .
d_gene: .
CDR3aa: CASSVGQGMSGANVLTF
CDR3nt: TGTGCCAGCAGCGTAGGGCAGGGAATGTCTGGGGCCAACGTCCTGACTTTC

v_gene: TRBV2
j_gene: TRBJ2-5
abundance: .
d_gene: .
CDR3aa: CASLLRGLQETQYF
CDR3nt: TGTGCCAGCCTATTACGAGGGCTTCAAGAGACCCAGTACTTC

v_gene: TRBV4-1
j_gene: TRBJ2-7
abundance: .
d_gene: TRBD1
CDR3aa: CASSQARQGVYEQYF
CDR3nt: TGCGCCAGCAGCCAAGCCCGACAGGGGGTATACGAGCAGTACTTC

v_gene: TRBV5-6
j_gene: TRBJ1-3
abundance: .
d_gene: .
CDR3aa: CASSDSGNTIYF
CDR3nt: TGTGCCAGCTCAGACTCTGGAAACACCATATATTTT

v_gene: TRBV6-5
j_gene: TRBJ1-4
abundance: once
d_gene: .
CDR3aa: CASSYSSGSGEKLFF
CDR3nt: TGTGCCAGCAGTTACTCATCCGGGTCTGGTGAAAAACTGTTTTTT

v_gene: TRBV11-2
j_gene: TRBJ2-7
abundance: .
d_gene: .
CDR3aa: CASSPDPHSYEQYF
CDR3nt: TGTGCCAGCAGCCCAGACCCACACTCCTACGAGCAGTACTTC

v_gene: TRBV9
j_gene: TRBJ2-1
abundance: few
d_gene: .
CDR3aa: CANGDRRASGNEQFF
CDR3nt: TGTGCCAACGGGGATCGGAGGGCCTCGGGTAATGAGCAGTTCTTC

v_gene: TRBV5-1
j_gene: TRBJ2-5
abundance: .
d_gene: TRBD1
CDR3aa: CASSLEGQGTQYF
CDR3nt: TGCGCCAGCAGCTTGGAGGGACAGGGTACCCAGTACTTC

v_gene: TRBV7-6
j_gene: TRBJ1-1
abundance: .
d_gene: .
CDR3aa: CASSARAGSNTEAFF
CDR3nt: TGTGCCAGCAGCGCTAGGGCAGGGTCGAACACTGAAGCTTTCTTT

v_gene: TRBV30
j_gene: TRBJ2-5
abundance: .
d_gene: TRBD2
CDR3aa: CAWSVLGGRSETQYF
CDR3nt: TGTGCCTGGAGTGTACTCGGGGGGAGGTCGGAGACCCAGTACTTC

v_gene: TRBV5-4
j_gene: TRBJ2-2
abundance: .
d_gene: TRBD2
CDR3aa: CAIGLAGGRGTGELFF
CDR3nt: TGTGCCATCGGGCTAGCGGGAGGCCGGGGAACCGGGGAGCTGTTTTTT

v_gene: TRBV5-5
j_gene: TRBJ2-2
abundance: .
d_gene: .
CDR3aa: CASSRRALENTGELFF
CDR3nt: TGTGCCAGCAGCCGGCGTGCCCTCGAGAACACCGGGGAGCTGTTTTTT

v_gene: TRBV28
j_gene: TRBJ1-5
abundance: .
d_gene: .
CDR3aa: CASGNRAGQPQHF
CDR3nt: TGTGCCAGCGGGAACAGGGCGGGTCAGCCCCAGCATTTT

v_gene: TRBV5-6
j_gene: TRBJ1-3
abundance: .
d_gene: .
CDR3aa: CASSSIQGGSSGNTIYF
CDR3nt: TGTGCCAGCAGCTCGATCCAGGGAGGGAGCTCTGGAAACACCATATATTTT

v_gene: TRBV5-1
j_gene: TRBJ2-6
abundance: .
d_gene: .
CDR3aa: CASSSARVSSSGANVLTF
CDR3nt: TGCGCCAGCAGCTCGGCGAGGGTATCCTCCTCTGGGGCCAACGTCCTGACTTTC

v_gene: TRBV5-1
j_gene: TRBJ2-1
abundance: .
d_gene: TRBD1
CDR3aa: CASSPGDRFYNEQFF
CDR3nt: TGCGCCAGCAGCCCCGGGGACAGGTTCTACAATGAGCAGTTCTTC

v_gene: TRBV29-1
j_gene: TRBJ2-1
abundance: .
d_gene: .
CDR3aa: CSVEQGLTNNEQFF
CDR3nt: TGCAGCGTTGAACAGGGGTTGACGAACAATGAGCAGTTCTTC

v_gene: TRBV15
j_gene: TRBJ2-7
abundance: .
d_gene: TRBD1
CDR3aa: CATSRDSNTGTGVYEQYF
CDR3nt: TGTGCCACCAGCAGAGATTCAAACACCGGGACAGGGGTCTACGAGCAGTACTTC

v_gene: TRBV29-1
j_gene: TRBJ2-7
abundance: .
d_gene: TRBD1
CDR3aa: CSVSPGTGGREQYF
CDR3nt: TGCAGCGTTTCCCCCGGGACAGGGGGCAGGGAGCAGTACTTC

v_gene: TRBV5-1
j_gene: TRBJ2-7
abundance: few
d_gene: .
CDR3aa: CASSLDGQRSDEQYF
CDR3nt: TGCGCCAGCAGCTTGGACGGACAGAGGAGTGACGAGCAGTACTTC